The present TCR beta chain was sequenced within a study of cytomegalovirus exposure and HLA in healthy donors. Study-wide points: Compared with the roughly 670-donor mean, an Asian-associated ancestry cluster reportedly had fewer N-insertions, according to a later analysis. Exclusion as indistinguishable affected some V segments, including TRBV6-2 and TRBV6-3.

PCR used 60 Vbeta primers and 13 Jbeta primers. Authors' methods: Later reanalysis found about 78 million unique TCR beta chains, some 10 million of them shared. Clones were sequenced by immunoSEQ multiplex PCR, and TCRdb holds only the in-frame ones, with some missing. V, J and clone size are those of that table, while D and trimming were read from the DNA. The data contain around 140,000 clones, roughly 60% of them singletons. About this clone itself: Its cognate antigen is unknown.

From germline, CDR1 is SGHTA and CDR2 FQGNSA. Between the trimmed V and J ends, which lost 2 bases and 4 bases, there was a span of 2 bases. The CDR3 covers 11 residues. Material for sequencing was PBMCs. The TCR comes from a woman aged 40 to 49 in good health and CMV-seronegative. V is TRBV7-2 and J is TRBJ2-5, with no clear D. Here the CDR3 DNA reads TGTGCCAGCAGCTTACTAGAGACCCAGTACTTC. This gives the protein CASSLLETQYF.